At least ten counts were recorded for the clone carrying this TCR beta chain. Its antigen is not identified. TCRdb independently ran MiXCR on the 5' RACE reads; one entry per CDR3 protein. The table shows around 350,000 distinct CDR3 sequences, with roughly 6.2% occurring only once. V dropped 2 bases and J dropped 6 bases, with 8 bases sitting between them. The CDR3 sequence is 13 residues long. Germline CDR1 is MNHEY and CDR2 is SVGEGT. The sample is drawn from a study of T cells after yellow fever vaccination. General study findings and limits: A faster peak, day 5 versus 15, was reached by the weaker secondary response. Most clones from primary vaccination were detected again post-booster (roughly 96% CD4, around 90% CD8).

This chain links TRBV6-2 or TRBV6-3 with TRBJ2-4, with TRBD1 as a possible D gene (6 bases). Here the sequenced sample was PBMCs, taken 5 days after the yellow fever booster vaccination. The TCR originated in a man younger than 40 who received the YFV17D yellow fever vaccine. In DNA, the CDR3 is TGTGCCAGCAGTTACGGCAGGGGAAACATTCAGTACTTC. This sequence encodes CASSYGRGNIQYF.